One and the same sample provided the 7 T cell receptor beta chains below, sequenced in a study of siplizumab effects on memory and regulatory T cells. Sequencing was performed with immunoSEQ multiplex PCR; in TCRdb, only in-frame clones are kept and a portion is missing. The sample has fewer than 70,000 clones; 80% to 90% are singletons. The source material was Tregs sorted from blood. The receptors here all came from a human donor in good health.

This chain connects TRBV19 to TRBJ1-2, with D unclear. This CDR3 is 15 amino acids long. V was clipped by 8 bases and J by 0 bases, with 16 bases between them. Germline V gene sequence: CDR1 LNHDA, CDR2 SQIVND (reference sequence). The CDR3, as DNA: TGTGCCAGTTGGGGAATTATAATTACTAACTATGGCTACACCTTC. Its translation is CASWGIIITNYGYTF.

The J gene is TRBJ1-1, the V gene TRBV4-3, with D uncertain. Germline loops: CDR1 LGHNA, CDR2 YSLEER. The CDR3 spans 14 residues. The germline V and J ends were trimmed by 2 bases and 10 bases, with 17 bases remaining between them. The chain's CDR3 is CASSQFLTERRAFF. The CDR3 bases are TGCGCCAGCAGCCAATTTTTGACGGAACGACGAGCTTTCTTT.

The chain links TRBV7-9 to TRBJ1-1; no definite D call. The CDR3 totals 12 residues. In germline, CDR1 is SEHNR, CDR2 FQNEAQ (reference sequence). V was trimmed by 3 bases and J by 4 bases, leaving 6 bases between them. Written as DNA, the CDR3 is TGTGCCAGCAGCTTCATGGGCACTGAAGCTTTCTTT. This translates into CASSFMGTEAFF.

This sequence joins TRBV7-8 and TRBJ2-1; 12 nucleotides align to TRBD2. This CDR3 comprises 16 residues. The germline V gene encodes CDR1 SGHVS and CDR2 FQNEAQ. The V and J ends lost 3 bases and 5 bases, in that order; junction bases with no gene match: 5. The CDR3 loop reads CASSLDLAGGDNEQFF. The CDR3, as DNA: TGTGCCAGCAGCTTGGACCTAGCGGGAGGGGACAATGAGCAGTTCTTC.

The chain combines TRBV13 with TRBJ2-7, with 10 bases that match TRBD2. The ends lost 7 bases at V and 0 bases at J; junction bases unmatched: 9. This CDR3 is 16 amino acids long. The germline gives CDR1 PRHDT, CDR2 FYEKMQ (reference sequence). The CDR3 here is CASTKAGTSVSYEQYF. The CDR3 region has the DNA TGTGCCAGCACCAAGGCGGGGACTAGCGTCTCCTACGAGCAGTACTTC.

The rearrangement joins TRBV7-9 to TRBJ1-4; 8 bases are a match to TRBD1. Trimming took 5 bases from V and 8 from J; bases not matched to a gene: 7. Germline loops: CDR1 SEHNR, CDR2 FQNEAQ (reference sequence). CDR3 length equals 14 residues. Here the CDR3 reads CASSQGQGGEKLFF. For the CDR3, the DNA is TGTGCCAGCAGCCAAGGACAGGGAGGAGAAAAACTGTTTTTT.

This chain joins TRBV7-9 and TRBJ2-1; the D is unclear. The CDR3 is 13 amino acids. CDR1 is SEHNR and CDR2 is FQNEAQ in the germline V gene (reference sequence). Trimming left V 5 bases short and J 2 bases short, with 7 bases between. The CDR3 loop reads CASSAGPYNEQFF. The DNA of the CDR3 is TGTGCCAGCAGCGCCGGACCCTACAATGAGCAGTTCTTC.